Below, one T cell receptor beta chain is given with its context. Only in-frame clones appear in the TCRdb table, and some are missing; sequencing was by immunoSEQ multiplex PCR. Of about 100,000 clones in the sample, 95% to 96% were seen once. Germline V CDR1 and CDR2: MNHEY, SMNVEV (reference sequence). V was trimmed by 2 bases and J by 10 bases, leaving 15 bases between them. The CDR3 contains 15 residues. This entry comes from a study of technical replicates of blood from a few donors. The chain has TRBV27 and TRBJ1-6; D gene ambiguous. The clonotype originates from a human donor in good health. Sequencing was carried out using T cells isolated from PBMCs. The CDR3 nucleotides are TGTGCCAGCAGTTTAAGGCGTCAGGCTAACTCACCCCTCCACTTT. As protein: CASSLRRQANSPLHF.